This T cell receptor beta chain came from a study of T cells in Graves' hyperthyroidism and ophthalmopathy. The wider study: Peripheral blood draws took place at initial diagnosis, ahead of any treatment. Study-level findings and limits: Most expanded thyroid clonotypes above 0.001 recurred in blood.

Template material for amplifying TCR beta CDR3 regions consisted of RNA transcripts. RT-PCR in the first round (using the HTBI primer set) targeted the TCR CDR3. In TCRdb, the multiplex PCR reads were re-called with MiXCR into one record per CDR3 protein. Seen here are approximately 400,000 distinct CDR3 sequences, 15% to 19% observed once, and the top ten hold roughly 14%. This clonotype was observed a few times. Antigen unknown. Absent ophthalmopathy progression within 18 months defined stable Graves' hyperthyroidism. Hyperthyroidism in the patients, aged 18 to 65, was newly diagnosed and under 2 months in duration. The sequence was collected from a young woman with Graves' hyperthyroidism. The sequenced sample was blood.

In nucleotides, the CDR3 is TGTGCCAGCAGTCTCGAACACACAGCGGGAGCGTTTCCAGATACGCAGTATTTT. Translated: CASSLEHTAGAFPDTQYF. The rearrangement joins TRBV6-1 to TRBJ2-3; TRBD2 matches 8 bases. V lost 5 bases, J lost 4 bases, and 17 bases stayed unmatched. The CDR3 runs 18 residues. Germline-derived CDR1 and CDR2 are MNHNS and SASEGT.